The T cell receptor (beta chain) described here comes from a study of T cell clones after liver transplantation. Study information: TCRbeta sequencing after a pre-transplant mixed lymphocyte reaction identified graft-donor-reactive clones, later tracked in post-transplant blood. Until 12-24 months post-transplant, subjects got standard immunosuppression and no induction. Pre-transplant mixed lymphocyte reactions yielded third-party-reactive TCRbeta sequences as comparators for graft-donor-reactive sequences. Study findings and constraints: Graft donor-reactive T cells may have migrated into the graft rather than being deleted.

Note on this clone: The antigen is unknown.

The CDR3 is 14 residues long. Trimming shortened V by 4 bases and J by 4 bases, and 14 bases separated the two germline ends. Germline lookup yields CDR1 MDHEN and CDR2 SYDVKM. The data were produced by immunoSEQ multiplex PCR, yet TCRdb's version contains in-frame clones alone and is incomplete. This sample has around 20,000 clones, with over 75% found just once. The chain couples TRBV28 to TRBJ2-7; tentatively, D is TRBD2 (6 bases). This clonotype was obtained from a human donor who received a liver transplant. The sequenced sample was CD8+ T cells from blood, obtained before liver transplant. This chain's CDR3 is CASSSTGGGYEQYF. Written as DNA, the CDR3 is TGTGCCAGCAGTTCCACAGGTGGGGGGTACGAGCAGTACTTC. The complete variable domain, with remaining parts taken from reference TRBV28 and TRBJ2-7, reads DVKVTQSSRYLVKRTGEKVFLECVQDMDHENMFWYRQDPGLGLRLIYFSYDVKMKEKGDIPEGYSVSREKKERFSLILESASTNQTSMYLCASSSTGGGYEQYFGPGTRLTVT.